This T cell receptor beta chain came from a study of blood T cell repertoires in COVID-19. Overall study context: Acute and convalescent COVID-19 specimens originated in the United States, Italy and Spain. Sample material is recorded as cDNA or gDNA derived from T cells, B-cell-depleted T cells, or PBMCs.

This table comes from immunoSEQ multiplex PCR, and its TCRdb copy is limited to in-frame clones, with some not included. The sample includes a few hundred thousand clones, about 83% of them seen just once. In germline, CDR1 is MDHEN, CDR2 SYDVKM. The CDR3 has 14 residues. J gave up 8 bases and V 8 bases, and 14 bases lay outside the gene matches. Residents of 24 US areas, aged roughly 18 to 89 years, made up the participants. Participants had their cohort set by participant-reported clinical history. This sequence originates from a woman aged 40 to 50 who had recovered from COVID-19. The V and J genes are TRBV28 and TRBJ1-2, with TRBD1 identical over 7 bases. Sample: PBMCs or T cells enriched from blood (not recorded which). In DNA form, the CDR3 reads TGTGCCAGCTGCTCCGGGACAGATGTGCCGGGCTACACCTTC. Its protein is CASCSGTDVPGYTF.